This TCR beta chain originates from a study of blood T cells in healthy people across ages. Study findings and constraints: Correlation between TCR beta diversity and naive T cell percentage was strong.

This clonotype was recorded a few times. Its antigen is undetermined. The CDR3 extends over 15 amino acids. The germline gives CDR1 SGHRS, CDR2 YFSETQ. V was trimmed by 3 bases and J by 1 base, leaving 13 bases between them. PBMCs, at least 7 million per sample, were isolated. A sample-barcoded 5' primer and a J-beta primer mix were used in a second PCR of roughly 7 to 11 cycles. Each single sample gave us at least 2.5 million CDR3-containing paired-end reads. TCRdb analysed the 5' RACE reads with MiXCR anew, one entry per CDR3 protein. The repertoire consists of 600,000 to 850,000 distinct CDR3 sequences, with around 46% occurring once and the leading ten covering about 20%.

V gene TRBV5-1 combines with J gene TRBJ1-1, with TRBD1 as a possible D gene (5 bases). The material sequenced was blood. The TCR originated in a woman in her sixties or seventies in good health. CDR3 sequence (DNA): TGCGCCAGCAGCTCCCTCCCCGGACAGAACACTGAAGCTTTCTTT. Protein product: CASSSLPGQNTEAFF.